The sequence of this T cell receptor beta chain was determined in a study of HIV-infected patients and healthy controls. The germline V gene encodes CDR1 SGHDT and CDR2 YYEEEE. The length of the CDR3 is 14 residues. The V gene end was trimmed by 2 bases and the J gene end by 4 bases; junction bases not matched to a gene: 3. Via MiXCR, TCRdb re-called the 5' RACE reads, giving one row per CDR3 protein. The profile covers more than 15,000 distinct CDR3 sequences, with roughly 18% appearing a single time and approximately 31% taken by the ten largest. Sequenced material: CD8+ T cells from blood. The TCR was taken from a human donor in good health. The rearrangement uses TRBV5-6 and TRBJ2-7, with 10 nucleotides matching TRBD2. The CDR3 DNA is TGTGCCAGCAGCTTTCTGACTAGCGGGTACGAGCAGTACTTC. This gives the protein CASSFLTSGYEQYF.